These 29 T cell receptor beta chains were sequenced from one sample in a study of control samples from healthy donors and cancer patients. This table comes from immunoSEQ multiplex PCR, and its TCRdb copy is limited to in-frame clones, with some not included. The repertoire holds approximately 150,000 clones, 91% seen once, with roughly 3.1% in the top ten. Sequencing was performed on blood. These receptors were collected from a man under 40 in good health.

Written as DNA, the CDR3 is TGTGCCGTTCGCGGGGCGCGCACAGATACGCAGTATTTT. This codes for CAVRGARTDTQYF. This rearrangement joins TRBV2 to TRBJ2-3, with D possibly being TRBD2 (6 bases). V lost 11 bases and J lost 1, with 13 bases in between. This CDR3 comprises 13 residues. CDR1 SNHLY and CDR2 FYNNEI come from the germline V gene. Full variable domain (rest looked up from reference TRBV2 and TRBJ2-3): EPEVTQTPSHQVTQMGQEVILRCVPISNHLYFYWYRQILGQKVEFLVSFYNNEISEKSEIFDDQFSVERPDGSNFTLKIRSTKLEDSAMYFCAVRGARTDTQYFGPGTRLTVL.

This chain connects TRBV9 to TRBJ1-1, with D perhaps matching TRBD1 (5 bases). Germline loops: CDR1 SGDLS, CDR2 YYNGEE. The CDR3 consists of 15 residues. V dropped 3 bases and J dropped 1 base, with 13 bases sitting between them. The CDR3 bases are TGTGCCAGCAGCGCCTGGACACTTTCGAACACTGAAGCTTTCTTT. As protein: CASSAWTLSNTEAFF.

This chain links TRBV4-1 with TRBJ2-2; 13 bases agree with TRBD2. Germline V gene lookup returns CDR1 MGHRA and CDR2 YSYEKL. The CDR3 has 15 amino acids. V lost 5 bases and J lost 4; bases outside the gene matches: 1. The CDR3 DNA sequence: TGCGCCAGCAGCGGGACTAGCGGGGCCACCGGGGAGCTGTTTTTT. Its translation is CASSGTSGATGELFF.

The chain combines TRBV7-9 with TRBJ2-2; perhaps D is TRBD1 or TRBD2 (6 bases each). Germline assignment: CDR1 SEHNR and CDR2 FQNEAQ (reference sequence). CDR3 length equals 15 residues. Trimming removed 0 bases from V and 7 bases from J, with 12 bases in between. CDR3 in amino acids: CASSLAGGRDGELFF. In DNA form, the CDR3 reads TGTGCCAGCAGCTTAGCGGGGGGCCGGGACGGGGAGCTGTTTTTT.

The gene calls are TRBV6-6 and TRBJ1-2; 12 bases line up with TRBD1. Germline lookup yields CDR1 MNHNY and CDR2 SVGAGI (reference sequence). CDR3 length equals 12 residues. The V gene end was trimmed by 5 bases and the J gene end by 11 bases; junction bases not matched to a gene: 3. The CDR3 DNA reads as TGTGCCAGCAGTAGGGACAGGGGGCAGTACACCTTC. Translating it yields CASSRDRGQYTF.

The chain uses TRBV28 and TRBJ1-1; perhaps TRBD1 as D (5 bases). The CDR3 runs 14 residues. CDR1 MDHEN and CDR2 SYDVKM come from the germline V gene. Trimming took 3 bases from V and 1 from J, leaving 9 bases between them. In DNA form, the CDR3 reads TGTGCCAGCAGTTTGGACACCTGGAACACTGAAGCTTTCTTT. Encoded protein: CASSLDTWNTEAFF.

The V gene is TRBV27, the J gene TRBJ2-5; D perhaps matches TRBD1 (5 bases). This CDR3 has 14 residues. The V end lost 5 bases, the J end lost 2 bases, and 12 bases lay between the germline ends. Germline CDR1 MNHEY, CDR2 SMNVEV (reference sequence). The CDR3 sequence: CASSAPGFQETQYF. In nucleotides, the CDR3 is TGTGCCAGCAGTGCCCCAGGGTTTCAAGAGACCCAGTACTTC.

The chain uses TRBV7-8 and TRBJ1-1; D call uncertain. Trimming cost V 1 base and J 5 bases, with 5 bases left between them. Germline assignment: CDR1 SGHVS and CDR2 FQNEAQ. The CDR3 length is 12 residues. The CDR3 DNA reads TGTGCCAGCAGCTTAGGGAGTACTGAAGCTTTCTTT. Translated: CASSLGSTEAFF.

The V call is TRBV25-1, the J call TRBJ1-1, with D tentatively TRBD1 (5 bases). V lost 6 bases to trimming and J lost 9 bases, with 11 bases between them. CDR3 length: 11 amino acids. CDR1 and CDR2 from the germline V gene are MGHDK and SYGVNS. CDR3 protein: CASRYGGKAFF. Written as DNA, the CDR3 is TGTGCCAGCAGATATGGGGGTAAAGCTTTCTTT.

This clone was picked up a small number of times. The chain uses TRBV30 and TRBJ1-5; tentatively, D is TRBD1 (5 bases). The CDR3 has 13 residues. The ends were cut back, 4 bases at V and 4 bases at J, with 11 bases in the middle. CDR1 is GTSNPN and CDR2 is SVGIG in the germline V gene (reference sequence). The CDR3 protein is CAWTGGLNQPQHF. Written as DNA, the CDR3 is TGTGCCTGGACCGGGGGACTGAATCAGCCCCAGCATTTT.

Regarding this clone: At one end, the junction sequence differs from germline, possibly due to a read error. The gene calls are TRBV6-5 and TRBJ2-1; 7 bases are shared with TRBD2. The CDR3 is 13 residues long. Germline V gene data show CDR1 as MNHEY and CDR2 as SVGAGI. CDR3 region: CASSDLGGLPQLF. Here the CDR3 DNA reads TGTGCCAGCAGCGACCTCGGGGGGTTACCCCAGCTCTTC.

The chain joins TRBV4-1 to TRBJ1-3; D possibly corresponds to TRBD1 (6 bases). V was trimmed by 1 base and J by 1 base, leaving 14 bases between them. The CDR3 runs to 17 residues. Germline assignment: CDR1 MGHRA and CDR2 YSYEKL. The CDR3 loop is CASSQGPTGYSGNTIYF. The CDR3 DNA is TGCGCCAGCAGCCAAGGACCGACAGGTTATTCTGGAAACACCATATATTTT.

V usage is TRBV28 and J usage is TRBJ1-2; D perhaps matches TRBD1 (6 bases). This CDR3 is 14 amino acids long. Germline loops: CDR1 MDHEN, CDR2 SYDVKM. V was pared by 9 bases and J by 1 base, with 15 bases between. The CDR3 sequence: CASSTPDSNYGYTF. Written as DNA, the CDR3 is TGTGCCAGTTCTACCCCGGACAGTAACTATGGCTACACCTTC.

This clone was seen just once. The chain is built from TRBV5-1 and TRBJ1-2; 7 nucleotides line up with TRBD1. The CDR3 is made up of 12 amino acids. The junction had 1 base not matched to a gene; V was cut back by 7 bases and J by 1 base. CDR1 and CDR2 from the germline V gene are SGHRS and YFSETQ. The CDR3 protein is CASRQGNYGYTF. The CDR3 coding sequence is TGCGCCAGCCGACAGGGTAACTATGGCTACACCTTC.

V is TRBV5-1 and J is TRBJ2-5, with D hard to call. The V gene lost 0 bases and the J gene lost 5 bases, with 8 bases spanning the gap. Germline V CDR1 and CDR2: SGHRS, YFSETQ. The CDR3 loop spans 13 amino acids. The DNA for the CDR3 is TGCGCCAGCAGCTTGGACTCTTACGAGACCCAGTACTTC. This translates into CASSLDSYETQYF.

The V call is TRBV5-1, the J call TRBJ1-6, with 8 bases aligning to TRBD1. Germline trimming cut 3 bases from V and 6 bases from J; bases unmatched to any gene: 5. Germline CDR1 and CDR2: SGHRS and YFSETQ. The CDR3 runs to 15 residues. This chain's CDR3 is CASSSRTGFNSPLHF. The DNA of the CDR3 is TGCGCCAGCAGCTCGCGGACAGGGTTTAATTCACCCCTCCACTTT.

The V call is TRBV7-9, the J call TRBJ2-1; possible D gene TRBD2, 6 bases. CDR1 is SEHNR, CDR2 FQNEAQ, per germline (reference sequence). The CDR3 extends over 16 amino acids. Trimming took off 2 bases at V and 4 bases at J, with 15 bases between the two ends. The CDR3 sequence: CASSLPPGTAYNEQFF. The CDR3 region has the DNA TGTGCCAGCAGCTTACCCCCGGGGACTGCTTACAATGAGCAGTTCTTC.

The V gene is TRBV28, the J gene TRBJ2-7, with D uncertain. This CDR3 has 14 amino acids. The germline V gene has CDR1 MDHEN and CDR2 SYDVKM. Trimming removed 3 bases from V and 0 bases from J, with 9 bases in between. The CDR3 nucleotides are TGTGCCAGCAGTTTTAGCAGTAGCTCCTACGAGCAGTACTTC. The encoded protein is CASSFSSSSYEQYF.

The chain is built from TRBV19 and TRBJ1-1; D gene uncertain. Germline values: CDR1 LNHDA, CDR2 SQIVND (reference sequence). The V end was cut by 7 bases, the J end by 1 base, with 7 bases between. This CDR3 region has 12 residues. DNA of the CDR3: TGTGCCAGTAAAGAACCGAACACTGAAGCTTTCTTT. This translates into CASKEPNTEAFF.

The rearrangement joins TRBV7-2 to TRBJ1-1, with 8 bases identical to TRBD1. J lost 6 bases, V lost 4 bases, and 7 bases had no gene match. Germline CDR1 SGHTA, CDR2 FQGNSA. This CDR3 contains 14 residues. The CDR3 here is CASSSDQGAAEAFF. The CDR3 nucleotides read TGTGCCAGCAGCTCCGACCAGGGGGCGGCTGAAGCTTTCTTT.

CDR3 bases: TGCGCCAGCAGTGAGTCGGCAGGGAACACTGAAGCTTTCTTT. Its translation is CASSESAGNTEAFF. This sequence joins TRBV10-2 and TRBJ1-1, with D hard to call. The ends were cut back, 0 bases at V and 1 base at J, with 6 bases in the middle. In germline, CDR1 is WSHSY, CDR2 SAAADI. The CDR3 has 14 residues.

The V call is TRBV6-1, the J call TRBJ2-6; the D gene is possibly TRBD1 (6 bases). The CDR3 sequence is 19 residues long. Germline V CDR1 and CDR2: MNHNS, SASEGT. Trimming removed 1 base from V and 0 bases from J, with 16 bases in between. CDR3 bases: TGTGCCAGCAGTGAAGAGTCGGCAGGGGCCCTCTCTGGGGCCAACGTCCTGACTTTC. This gives the protein CASSEESAGALSGANVLTF.

The count of this clone is one. The V and J genes are TRBV4-1 and TRBJ1-6, with 11 positions matching TRBD1. V lost 4 bases, J lost 13 bases, and 6 bases stayed unmatched. Germline CDR1 MGHRA, CDR2 YSYEKL. The CDR3 consists of 14 residues. CDR3 nucleotide sequence: TGCGCCAGCAGCCGGACAGGGGGCGATGCGCCCCTCCACTTT. This encodes CASSRTGGDAPLHF.

This clone was observed a single time. The chain joins TRBV10-3 to TRBJ2-2, with D uncertain. Looked up from germline, CDR1 is ENHRY and CDR2 is SYGVKD. V dropped 4 bases and J dropped 1 base, with 4 bases sitting between them. CDR3 length equals 13 residues. The CDR3 nucleotides are TGTGCCATCAGTGGGGGGAACACCGGGGAGCTGTTTTTT. This gives the protein CAISGGNTGELFF.

The rearrangement joins TRBV19 to TRBJ2-1; 9 nucleotides line up with TRBD2. The CDR3 contains 15 residues. Germline V lookup: CDR1 LNHDA, CDR2 SQIVND (reference sequence). With V trimmed by 5 bases and J by 4 bases, 6 bases remained unmatched. The CDR3 is CASSATSGAYNEQFF. As DNA, the CDR3 is TGTGCCAGTAGTGCGACTAGCGGAGCATACAATGAGCAGTTCTTC.

The genes are TRBV6-5 and TRBJ1-6; the D gene is possibly TRBD1 (6 bases). V was shortened by 7 bases and J by 7 bases, with 11 bases between the two germline ends. In germline, CDR1 is MNHEY, CDR2 SVGAGI. There are 13 residues in the CDR3. CDR3 DNA sequence: TGTGCCAGCACTTTGGACAGAAATTCACCCCTCCACTTT. Its protein product is CASTLDRNSPLHF.

This clone has only one observation. This sequence joins TRBV6-5 and TRBJ1-5; 7 nucleotides match TRBD1. Germline assignment: CDR1 MNHEY and CDR2 SVGAGI. The CDR3 spans 15 residues. The V gene end was trimmed by 1 base and the J gene end by 7 bases; junction bases not matched to a gene: 7. This CDR3 reads CASSYFDRVDQPQHF. The CDR3 nucleotides read TGTGCCAGCAGTTACTTCGACAGGGTGGACCAGCCCCAGCATTTT.

CDR3 protein: CATSRPLGGAKNIQYF. The CDR3, as DNA: TGTGCCACCAGCAGACCTCTCGGGGGGGCCAAAAACATTCAGTACTTC. The chain couples TRBV15 to TRBJ2-4; 7 nucleotides match TRBD2. CDR1 and CDR2 (germline): LNHNV, YYDKDF (reference sequence). With V trimmed by 2 bases and J by 1 base, 5 bases remained unmatched. This CDR3 comprises 16 residues.

The rearrangement links TRBV2 to TRBJ1-5; possibly TRBD1 for D (5 bases). Germline V gives CDR1 SNHLY, CDR2 FYNNEI. The CDR3 covers 15 residues. Trimming took off 4 bases at V and 6 bases at J, with 16 bases between the two ends. CDR3 protein: CASSGPGGAGQPQHF. CDR3 nucleotide sequence: TGTGCCAGCAGTGGCCCCGGCGGGGCGGGTCAGCCCCAGCATTTT.